This T cell receptor (beta chain) was recorded in a study of T cells in localized non-small cell lung cancer (dated by TCRdb to 2019 to 2021). Some background on the complete study: T cell repertoires of 236 early-stage NSCLC patients were analyzed, with tumors being compared against uninvolved tumor-adjacent lungs. All 230 or so NSCLC patients in the cohort were treatment-naive and had localized lung tumors that were resected. Of the NSCLC patients, 129 were male and around 99 were female, and the mean age was approximately 66 years.

Findings and caveats that apply to the study as a whole: The highest T cell clonality was observed in uninvolved tumor-adjacent lung, where clonality exceeded that of tumor, suggesting that antigenic responses were more focused in uninvolved tumor-adjacent lung. Of the top 100 tumor clones, a median of roughly 53 were detected in paired uninvolved adjacent lung; about 26 were also among that lung's top 100. Because the study design was exploratory, TCR variables were selected using unadjusted p-values without false-discovery rate correction. Because multi-region tumor sequencing was not done, intratumor heterogeneity could not be ruled out. Higher T cell density in blood was associated with longer overall survival, whereas higher clonality in adjacent lung was associated with shorter survival.

At diagnosis, peripheral blood, uninvolved tumor-adjacent lung and tumor were collected and stored as a combination of fresh-frozen and FFPE material. Blood samples were analyzed as peripheral blood mononuclear cells for TCR repertoire profiling. Taken from the germline V gene, the CDR1 and CDR2 loops are LGHNA and YSLEER. V is cut by 0 bases and J by 15 bases, and the space between the germline ends is 18 bases. The CDR3 spans 14 residues, from the cysteine through the phenylalanine. Only CDR3 DNA is held: 42 bases, read in frame from base 1. As to this clone: Which antigen it targets is not known. Base qualities are not at hand, and no much larger clone is one base apart.

The immunoSEQ Assay was used to sequence TCR beta CDR3 regions from DNA. In the original analysis: To compute T cell density, TCR beta template counts were normalized to usable DNA, which was estimated by amplifying housekeeping genes. Richness was estimated with the preseqR package, extrapolating to 400,000 templates for PBMC samples and 120,000 templates for tissue samples. Clonality was defined by subtracting Pielou's evenness from one. To identify tissue-enriched TCRs, differential abundance testing was run on productive amino-acid clonotypes with a minimum total count of 5 and an alpha of 0.1. Repertoire overlap between compartments was quantified with the Jaccard Index and Morisita Overlap Index. GLIPH grouped TCR beta CDR3s together with public tetramer-defined viral CDR3s, and a viral motif had to include at least three viral sequences and show V-gene enrichment. TCRdb obtained this table from immuneACCESS and retained in-frame rearrangements with V and J assigned. These tables miss some clones; where compared with another copy, unresolved V genes account for less than half of the shortfall, and the remainder is unexplained. V, J and clone size derive from that table, while D and trimming were established from the DNA sequence. A total of 64,000 or so clones appear in this sample, roughly 88% of them only once. The top ten clonotypes cover roughly 1.9% of the sample.

The TCR originated in a woman aged 35 to 75 with stage I lung adenocarcinoma. The sequencing here drew on peripheral blood, taken before any cancer treatment. The rearranged segments are TRBV4-3 and TRBJ2-1, with a tentative D gene TRBD1 over 5 matching bases. The CDR3 is CASSQEKGILSLFF. The base sequence is TGCGCCAGCAGCCAAGAAAAGGGGATCCTCAGTCTGTTCTTC.